Listed below are T cell receptor beta chains from one sample, sequenced in a study of blood T cells in healthy people across ages. TCRdb processed the 5' RACE reads anew with MiXCR; each CDR3 protein has one entry. The sample contains some 860,000 distinct CDR3 sequences, 56% of which appear only once. The sequenced sample was blood. The source is a man aged 35 to 55 in good health. The CDR3 runs from the conserved cysteine through the conserved F or W. D genes are given only for firm matches. A clone size is listed for some rows: how often the clone was seen (once, few, many), or a class if it is expanded.

j_call v_call d_call clone_size cdr3_nt cdr3_aa
TRBJ2-6 TRBV7-9 NA NA TGTGCCAGCAGCTTTTATAGCTTACAGGGAGCGGGGGCCAACGTCCTGACTTTC CASSFYSLQGAGANVLTF
TRBJ2-7 TRBV15 NA NA TGTGCCACCAGCAGAGAATTGCAGGCTACCGACGAGCAGTACTTC CATSRELQATDEQYF
TRBJ1-2 TRBV11-3 TRBD1 NA TGTGCCAGCAGCTTCGGACAGGAAGCCTATGGCTACACCTTC CASSFGQEAYGYTF
TRBJ1-2 TRBV5-5 TRBD1 NA TGTGCCAGCAGCTTGGCCGAAGGGACAGACTATGGCTACACCTTC CASSLAEGTDYGYTF
TRBJ2-6 TRBV15 NA once TGTGCCACCAGCAGAGAATGGGCCAACGTCCTGACTTTC CATSREWANVLTF
TRBJ2-7 TRBV18 NA NA TGTGCCAGCTCACCCGGACAGGGAGGGTTCGACGAGCAGTACTTC CASSPGQGGFDEQYF
TRBJ2-1 TRBV6-2/TRBV6-3 TRBD1 NA TGTGCCAGCAGTCCCGGGACAGGGTTTAGTAGGCACAATGAGCAGTTCTTC CASSPGTGFSRHNEQFF
TRBJ2-3 TRBV7-2 NA NA TGTGCCTCGGGAGAAACAGATACGCAGTATTTT CASGETDTQYF
TRBJ1-4 TRBV28 NA NA TGTGCCAGCAGTTCCCTTTCCCTCATCGAAAAACTGTTTTTT CASSSLSLIEKLFF
TRBJ2-7 TRBV12-3/TRBV12-4 NA few TGTGCCAGCAGTTTACTGGCCACCTACGAGCAGTACTTC CASSLLATYEQYF
TRBJ1-6 TRBV29-1 TRBD1 NA TGCAGCGCCAGGGGGAATTCACCCCTCCACTTT CSARGNSPLHF
TRBJ2-7 TRBV12-3/TRBV12-4 NA once TGTGCCAACAGTTTAGGGCCTAGAACCCCTTACGAGCAGTACTTC CANSLGPRTPYEQYF
TRBJ2-7 TRBV18 NA NA TGTGCCAGCTCACTGCAACGTAGTTCCTACGAGCAGTACTTC CASSLQRSSYEQYF
TRBJ2-5 TRBV13 TRBD2 NA TGTGCCAGCAGCCTTAGGGGACTAGCGGGAGAGGAGACCCAGTACTTC CASSLRGLAGEETQYF
TRBJ2-7 TRBV29-1 NA NA TGCAGCGTTCGGGGCCTGGCCTACGAGCAGTACTTC CSVRGLAYEQYF
TRBJ2-4 TRBV19 NA NA TGTGCCAGCGCCAAGGGGGAACTAGCCAAAAACATTCAGTACTTC CASAKGELAKNIQYF
TRBJ2-1 TRBV11-1 NA once TGTGCCAGCAGAGAGCCGGGGATTAATGAGCAGTTCTTC CASREPGINEQFF
TRBJ1-4 TRBV7-2 TRBD1 once TGTGCCAGCAGGTTCAGGACAGGGACAAATGAAAAACTGTTTTTT CASRFRTGTNEKLFF
TRBJ2-5 TRBV19 TRBD2 NA TGTGCCAGTAACGCGGGACTAGCGGAACAAGAGACCCAGTACTTC CASNAGLAEQETQYF
TRBJ2-7 TRBV14 NA few TGTGCCAGCAGCCACTCTAGCTCCTACGAGCAGTACTTC CASSHSSSYEQYF
TRBJ2-3 TRBV6-2/TRBV6-3 NA NA TGTGCCAGCGGGGAGGGGGGGAGTACAGATACGCAGTATTTT CASGEGGSTDTQYF
TRBJ2-7 TRBV6-1 TRBD1 NA TGTGCCAGCAGTGACCCGGGACAGCGACTAACCTACGAGCAGTACTTC CASSDPGQRLTYEQYF